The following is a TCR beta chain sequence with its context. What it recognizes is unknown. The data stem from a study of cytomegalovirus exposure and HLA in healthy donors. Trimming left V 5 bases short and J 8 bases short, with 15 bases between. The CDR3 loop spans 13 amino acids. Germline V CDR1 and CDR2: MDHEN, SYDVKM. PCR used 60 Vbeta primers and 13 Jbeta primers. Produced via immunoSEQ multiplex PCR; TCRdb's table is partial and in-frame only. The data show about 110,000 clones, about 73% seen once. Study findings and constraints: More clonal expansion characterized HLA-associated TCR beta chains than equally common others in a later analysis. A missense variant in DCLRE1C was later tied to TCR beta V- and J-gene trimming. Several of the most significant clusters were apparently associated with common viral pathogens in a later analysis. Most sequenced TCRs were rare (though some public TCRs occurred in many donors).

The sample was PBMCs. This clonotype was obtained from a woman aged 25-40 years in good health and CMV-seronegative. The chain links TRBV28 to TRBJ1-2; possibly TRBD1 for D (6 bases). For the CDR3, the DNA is TGTGCCAGCAGTCCCAGGGGTCTAGAGGGCTACACCTTC. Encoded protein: CASSPRGLEGYTF.